The 23 T cell receptor beta chains listed next were all sequenced from one sample in a study of OX40 agonist ivuxolimab in advanced cancers. The repertoire was sequenced with immunoSEQ multiplex PCR; TCRdb's copy has only in-frame clones and lacks some. The sample lists about 150,000 clones; around 94% were seen once. The source was CD4+ or CD8+ T cells sorted from blood, collected in a trial of the OX40 agonist ivuxolimab. The receptors shown here come from an adult with an advanced solid tumor such as melanoma, head and neck, liver or kidney cancer.

The chain joins TRBV29-1 to TRBJ2-7; D possibly uses TRBD1 or TRBD2 (7 bases each). The CDR3 sequence is 15 residues long. The germline CDR1 and CDR2 sequences are SQVTM and ANQGSEA. Trimming cost V 1 base and J 4 bases, with 17 bases left between them. CDR3 bases: TGCAGCGTTGAAGTGGGGGGGACAGCGAATTACGAGCAGTACTTC. It specifies CSVEVGGTANYEQYF.

This clone was observed a single time. V usage is TRBV4-1 and J usage is TRBJ2-1, with 14 bases lining up with TRBD2. The trim removed 2 bases at V and 10 bases at J, leaving 10 bases unmatched. Per the germline V gene, CDR1 is MGHRA and CDR2 is YSYEKL. This CDR3 is built from 17 residues. The CDR3 spells CASSQFSTSGGAGEQFF. In nucleotides, the CDR3 is TGCGCCAGCAGCCAATTTTCGACTAGCGGGGGGGCAGGGGAGCAGTTCTTC.

The chain has TRBV27 and TRBJ1-1; 7 bases fit TRBD1. Trimming cost V 8 bases and J 4 bases; bases outside gene matches: 10. The CDR3 covers 14 residues. CDR1 MNHEY and CDR2 SMNVEV come from the germline V gene (reference sequence). CDR3 loop: CASGFRGLITEAFF. CDR3 sequence (DNA): TGTGCCAGCGGCTTCAGGGGGTTAATCACTGAAGCTTTCTTT.

The chain couples TRBV29-1 to TRBJ2-5; D ambiguous. Germline V gene data show CDR1 as SQVTM and CDR2 as ANQGSEA. V gave up 0 bases and J gave up 2 bases, with 10 bases separating them. The length of the CDR3 is 14 residues. CDR3 coding DNA: TGCAGCGTTGAAGATTCCGGAGTACAAGAGACCCAGTACTTC. Translated: CSVEDSGVQETQYF.

This clone was detected only once. This sequence joins TRBV5-6 and TRBJ2-1; D gene unclear. V was pared by 0 bases and J by 5 bases, with 12 bases between. The CDR3 extends over 15 amino acids. The germline V gene has CDR1 SGHDT and CDR2 YYEEEE. This CDR3 is CASSLALGNHNEQFF. In DNA, the CDR3 is TGTGCCAGCAGCTTGGCCTTGGGGAACCACAATGAGCAGTTCTTC.

The rearrangement joins TRBV7-2 to TRBJ2-7; 10 bases are shared with TRBD1. CDR3 length: 15 residues. Losses at the gene ends were 1 base for V and 3 bases for J; bases not matched to a gene: 3. Germline CDR1 reads SGHTA; CDR2 reads FQGNSA. The CDR3 sequence is CASSLVGTGDYEQYF. The CDR3 DNA reads TGTGCCAGCAGCTTAGTGGGGACAGGGGACTACGAGCAGTACTTC.

This clone was found once. The chain links TRBV7-9 to TRBJ1-2; D might be TRBD1 (6 bases). The germline V gene encodes CDR1 SEHNR and CDR2 FQNEAQ (reference sequence). The CDR3 covers 11 residues. The ends were cut back, 4 bases at V and 7 bases at J, with 7 bases in the middle. CDR3 coding DNA: TGTGCCAGCAGCTGGGGGGCTGGCTACACCTTC. Translated: CASSWGAGYTF.

This chain uses TRBV9 with TRBJ2-2, with 10 bases lining up with TRBD1. Germline CDR1 reads SGDLS; CDR2 reads YYNGEE. Germline trimming cut 3 bases from V and 7 bases from J; bases unmatched to any gene: 12. The CDR3 has 17 amino acids. The CDR3 sequence: CASSGSPGTGVNGELFF. CDR3 nucleotide sequence: TGTGCCAGCAGCGGATCCCCCGGGACAGGGGTTAACGGGGAGCTGTTTTTT. The variable domain in full, completed from reference TRBV9 and TRBJ2-2, reads DSGVTQTPKHLITATGQRVTLRCSPRSGDLSVYWYQQSLDQGLQFLIQYYNGEERAKGNILERFSAQQFPDLHSELNLSSLELGDSALYFCASSGSPGTGVNGELFFGEGSRLTVL.

The chain has TRBV6-1 and TRBJ2-7; D is perhaps TRBD1 (5 bases). The CDR3 runs 14 residues. CDR1 and CDR2 (germline): MNHNS, SASEGT. Trimming left V 1 base short and J 2 bases short, with 9 bases between. CDR3 loop: CASSEGRAAYEQYF. The CDR3 region has the DNA TGTGCCAGCAGTGAAGGCAGGGCGGCCTACGAGCAGTACTTC.

The CDR3 DNA sequence: TGTGCCAGCAGCTTAGATCAGGCCAGATGGGGTGAGACCCAGTACTTC. Its protein product is CASSLDQARWGETQYF. The V and J genes are TRBV11-2 and TRBJ2-5, with D uncertain. Trimming took 0 bases from V and 5 from J, leaving 16 bases between them. CDR3 length equals 16 residues. Germline V gives CDR1 SGHAT, CDR2 FQNNGV.

The genes are TRBV7-9 and TRBJ2-1; D not resolved. The CDR3 runs to 13 residues. CDR1 SEHNR and CDR2 FQNEAQ come from the germline V gene (reference sequence). V lost 8 bases to trimming and J lost 7 bases, with 15 bases between them. CDR3 in amino acids: CASGPGGVNEQFF. In DNA, the CDR3 is TGTGCCAGCGGTCCTGGTGGGGTTAATGAGCAGTTCTTC.

The rearrangement links TRBV19 to TRBJ1-5, with D perhaps TRBD1 (6 bases). The CDR3 length is 13 residues. V dropped 10 bases and J dropped 5 bases, with 15 bases sitting between them. The germline V gene encodes CDR1 LNHDA and CDR2 SQIVND (reference sequence). CDR3 in amino acids: CATKNQGYQPQHF. CDR3 sequence (DNA): TGTGCCACCAAGAACCAGGGGTATCAGCCCCAGCATTTT.

This chain uses TRBV5-1 with TRBJ1-4; possible D gene TRBD1, 6 bases. Trimming removed 2 bases at V and 8 bases at J, with 13 bases between. Per germline, CDR1 SGHRS and CDR2 YFSETQ. CDR3 length: 14 amino acids. The CDR3 sequence is CASSFSAGVEKLFF. The CDR3 bases are TGCGCCAGCAGCTTTTCGGCAGGGGTGGAAAAACTGTTTTTT.

V usage is TRBV2 and J usage is TRBJ1-5; TRBD1 agrees at 7 bases. The trim removed 3 bases at V and 3 bases at J, leaving 11 bases unmatched. The CDR3 loop spans 17 amino acids. Germline V CDR1 and CDR2: SNHLY, FYNNEI. CDR3 in amino acids: CASSEVTGTVNNQPQHF. CDR3 bases: TGTGCCAGCAGTGAGGTCACCGGGACAGTAAACAATCAGCCCCAGCATTTT.

This clone was seen once. The rearrangement links TRBV5-4 to TRBJ2-1, with D perhaps being TRBD1 or TRBD2 (6 bases each). CDR1 is SGHNT, CDR2 YYREEE, per germline (reference sequence). The V end lost 5 bases, the J end lost 9 bases, and 21 bases lay between the germline ends. The CDR3 is 15 residues long. CDR3 coding DNA: TGTGCCAGCAGATCCGGGGCTGGGGGGCCAAGTGAGCAGTTCTTC. This codes for CASRSGAGGPSEQFF.

The sample holds a few counts of this clone. The V call is TRBV18, the J call TRBJ1-2, with 7 bases fitting TRBD1. Germline V lookup: CDR1 KGHSH, CDR2 LQKENI. Trimming cost V 3 bases and J 8 bases; bases outside gene matches: 6. CDR3 length equals 13 residues. The CDR3 DNA follows: TGTGCCAGCTCACCTGGACAGGACCAGGGCTACACCTTC. This gives the protein CASSPGQDQGYTF. The variable domain in full, completed from reference TRBV18 and TRBJ1-2, reads NAGVMQNPRHLVRRRGQEARLRCSPMKGHSHVYWYRQLPEEGLKFMVYLQKENIIDESGMPKERFSAEFPKEGPSILRIQQVVRGDSAAYFCASSPGQDQGYTFGSGTRLTVV.

The chain couples TRBV9 to TRBJ2-5, with D perhaps being TRBD1 or TRBD2 (6 bases each). V was shortened by 4 bases and J by 2 bases, with 18 bases between the two germline ends. The CDR3 is 16 amino acids. Looked up from germline, CDR1 is SGDLS and CDR2 is YYNGEE. The CDR3 DNA is TGTGCCAGCAGCCGGGGGCTAGGGTCAGTTCAAGAGACCCAGTACTTC. It codes for CASSRGLGSVQETQYF.

The chain employs TRBV18 and TRBJ1-5, with TRBD1 matching 8 bases. The V segment lost 6 bases and the J segment 2 bases; nucleotides outside the gene matches: 9. The CDR3 covers 16 residues. The V gene's germline CDR1 is KGHSH and CDR2 LQKENI. The CDR3 DNA reads TGTGCCAGCTCTCGCTCAGGGGGCGCGGGCAATCAGCCCCAGCATTTT. Protein product: CASSRSGGAGNQPQHF.

V and J are TRBV7-2 and TRBJ1-2, with no clear D. The germline V gene has CDR1 SGHTA and CDR2 FQGNSA. V lost 5 bases and J 7 bases, leaving 14 bases between the germline ends. This CDR3 is built from 13 residues. The CDR3 here is CASSQTGDLGYTF. In DNA form, the CDR3 reads TGTGCCAGCAGCCAGACCGGGGATCTTGGCTACACCTTC.

The chain combines TRBV6-5 with TRBJ2-7, with TRBD1 matching over 11 bases. Trimming cost V 7 bases and J 4 bases; bases outside gene matches: 6. CDR1 and CDR2 from the germline V gene are MNHEY and SVGAGI. This CDR3 has 14 amino acids. The DNA of the CDR3 is TGTGCCAGCAATCCCGGGACAGGGGGGTACGAGCAGTACTTC. Translating gives CASNPGTGGYEQYF.

The chain uses TRBV18 and TRBJ1-2; possible D gene TRBD1, 5 bases. The CDR3 loop spans 16 amino acids. Germline CDR1 is KGHSH and CDR2 is LQKENI. Trimming took 2 bases from V and 4 from J, leaving 17 bases between them. CDR3 sequence reads: CASSPSALAQGYGYTF. CDR3 DNA: TGTGCCAGCTCACCATCGGCTCTCGCCCAGGGCTATGGCTACACCTTC.

This sequence joins TRBV28 and TRBJ2-1; D gene uncertain. The germline V and J ends were trimmed by 1 base and 2 bases, with 12 bases remaining between them. Germline loops: CDR1 MDHEN, CDR2 SYDVKM. The CDR3 sequence is 16 residues long. The CDR3 DNA reads as TGTGCCAGCAGTTTATTCCCGAGGTCAGCCTACAATGAGCAGTTCTTC. Translated, it gives CASSLFPRSAYNEQFF.

J is TRBJ1-2 and V is TRBV4-3; 7 nucleotides match TRBD1. The V gene's germline CDR1 is LGHNA and CDR2 YSLEER. V shed 4 bases and J 3 bases; nucleotides not matched to a gene: 11. The CDR3 covers 16 residues. The CDR3 is CASSLGRQGGDYGYTF. The DNA of the CDR3 is TGCGCCAGCAGCCTGGGACGACAGGGAGGGGACTATGGCTACACCTTC.